A selection of T cell receptor beta chains follows, all from one sample in a study of T cells after yellow fever vaccination. One entry per CDR3 protein results from TCRdb running MiXCR on the 5' RACE reads. The data contain hundreds of thousands of distinct CDR3 sequences, roughly 12% of them singletons. The source was PBMCs, collected on the day of the yellow fever booster vaccination. The receptor source for this set is a man in his thirties or forties who received the YFV17D yellow fever vaccine. Both conserved end residues are part of each CDR3. Each record gives: D gene, clone size, V gene, J gene, CDR3 DNA, CDR3 protein. D genes are given only for firm matches. The listing skips clone size in some rows; elsewhere it reads once, few, many or a size class.

>NA|few|TRBV20-1|TRBJ2-3
TGCAGTGCAGACCTCCGGGACTCTAGCACAGATACGCAGTATTTT
CSADLRDSSTDTQYF
>TRBD1|few|TRBV9|TRBJ2-1
TGTGCCAGCAGCGTATCTGGAAGGGGGCAGAGCCAGTTCTTC
CASSVSGRGQSQFF
>NA|few|TRBV5-1|TRBJ2-3
TGCGCCAGCAGGAACGGGCGGGGCACAGATACGCAGTATTTT
CASRNGRGTDTQYF
>TRBD2|many|TRBV11-1|TRBJ2-1
TGTGCCAGCAGCTTCCCACCCCTAGCGGATTCCTACAATGAGCAGTTCTTC
CASSFPPLADSYNEQFF
>TRBD1|many|TRBV25-1|TRBJ1-6
TGTGCCAGCAGTGGAACAGGGGGCCGTTCACCCCTCCACTTT
CASSGTGGRSPLHF
>NA|few|TRBV20-1|TRBJ2-5
TGCAGTGCTAGAGATACCGGGGAGGAGACCCAGTACTTC
CSARDTGEETQYF
>TRBD1|NA|TRBV2|TRBJ1-5
TGTGCCAGCAAGGGGACAGGGCATGGCAATCAGCCCCAGCATTTT
CASKGTGHGNQPQHF
>TRBD2|NA|TRBV4-3|TRBJ2-3
TGCGCCAGCAGCCAAGAGTATGGGTCGACTAGCGGGCGCACAGATACGCAGTATTTT
CASSQEYGSTSGRTDTQYF
>NA|few|TRBV5-1|TRBJ2-5
TGCGCCAGCAGCTTGGGCCAATATGAGCGAGAGACCCAGTACTTC
CASSLGQYERETQYF
>TRBD2|NA|TRBV20-1|TRBJ2-5
TGCAGTGCTAGAGGGACTAGCGGGGGTGGGACCCAGTACTTC
CSARGTSGGGTQYF
>NA|NA|TRBV24-1|TRBJ2-1
TGTGCCACCAGTGATGAAGTCCGGGAGCAGTTCTTC
CATSDEVREQFF
>TRBD2|NA|TRBV7-6|TRBJ2-5
TGTGCCAGCAGCTCCGAGAGGGTGCTAGCGGGACAAGAGACCCAGTACTTC
CASSSERVLAGQETQYF
>NA|many|TRBV24-1|TRBJ2-1
TGTGCCACCAGTGAACCCCAGGGTAATGAGCAGTTCTTC
CATSEPQGNEQFF
>NA|NA|TRBV5-1|TRBJ2-6
TGCGCCAGCAGCACTCCCACAGGTTCTGGGGCCAACGTCCTGACTTTC
CASSTPTGSGANVLTF
>NA|NA|TRBV5-6|TRBJ2-7
TGTGCCAGCAGCTTGGAGGCGGCACCGACCTACGAGCAGTACTTC
CASSLEAAPTYEQYF
>NA|few|TRBV5-1|TRBJ2-3
TGCGCCAGCAGCTACCAACAGGGCCCAGATACGCAGTATTTT
CASSYQQGPDTQYF
>NA|NA|TRBV5-4|TRBJ2-2
TGTGCCAGCAGCTTGGCCTTTGGCGGTCTGGACGGGGAGCTGTTTTTT
CASSLAFGGLDGELFF
>TRBD2|many|TRBV11-2|TRBJ2-3
TGTGCCAGCAGCCAGGGCCAGGCTAGCGGGGCTAGCACAGATACGCAGTATTTT
CASSQGQASGASTDTQYF
>NA|NA|TRBV20-1|TRBJ2-7
TGCAGTGCTAGACGCATACGGAGCACCTCCTACGAGCAGTACTTC
CSARRIRSTSYEQYF
>TRBD2|few|TRBV7-9|TRBJ2-1
TGTGCTAGCAGCTTCACAGCGGGAGGGTTGTTCTTC
CASSFTAGGLFF
>NA|NA|TRBV20-1|TRBJ1-5
TGCAGTGCTAGGGGAGAGGGGACACAGCCCCAGCATTTT
CSARGEGTQPQHF
>NA|many|TRBV23-1|TRBJ2-2
TGCGCCAGCAGTCAATCGTTCCCAGCTTCCGGGGAGCTGTTTTTT
CASSQSFPASGELFF
>TRBD2|NA|TRBV20-1|TRBJ2-1
TGCAGTGCTAGTACTAGCGGGAGTGCTGAGCAGTTCTTC
CSASTSGSAEQFF
>TRBD1|NA|TRBV10-3|TRBJ2-7
TGTGCCATCAGCCGGACAGGGGGTGACGAGCAGTACTTC
CAISRTGGDEQYF
>TRBD2|few|TRBV12-3/TRBV12-4|TRBJ2-7
TGTGCCAGCAGTTACAGCGGGAGTCGTCCCGAGCAGTACTTC
CASSYSGSRPEQYF
>NA|many|TRBV27|TRBJ2-7
TGTGCCAGCAGTTTAGACAATCTTAGAACCTACGAGCAGTACTTC
CASSLDNLRTYEQYF
>TRBD2|few|TRBV7-2|TRBJ2-3
TGTGCCAGCAGCTCCCGGACTAGTCCACATACGCAGTATTTT
CASSSRTSPHTQYF
>NA|many|TRBV18|TRBJ2-1
TGTGCCAGCTCACCACAGGCCGGGACCCAGTTCTTC
CASSPQAGTQFF
>TRBD1|NA|TRBV9|TRBJ2-3
TGTGCCAGCAGCTTTCGAGGACAGGGCCCAGATACGCAGTATTTT
CASSFRGQGPDTQYF
>NA|many|TRBV10-3|TRBJ1-1
TGTGCCATCAGTGAGCCTCAACAGGGTATAACTGAAGCTTTCTTT
CAISEPQQGITEAFF
>TRBD1|NA|TRBV7-2|TRBJ1-2
TGTGCCAGCAGCCCGGCCCGGGACAGGGGATCGGGCTATGGCTACACCTTC
CASSPARDRGSGYGYTF
>NA|NA|TRBV20-1|TRBJ2-5
TGCAGTGCTAGAGATTCGACTCACTCTCAAGAGACCCAGTACTTC
CSARDSTHSQETQYF
>NA|few|TRBV20-1|TRBJ1-2
TGCAGTGCTAGGGCGTCTCTGCCGCCTAACTATGGCTACACCTTC
CSARASLPPNYGYTF
>TRBD2|NA|TRBV27|TRBJ2-1
TGTGCCAGCAGTTACGGGACTACTGACAATGAGCAGTTCTTC
CASSYGTTDNEQFF
>NA|NA|TRBV4-3|TRBJ2-2
TGCGCCAGCACCCGCAGGATCGGGGAGAGCGGGGAGCTGTTTTTT
CASTRRIGESGELFF
>NA|NA|TRBV9|TRBJ2-7
TGTGCCAGCAGTTCCCCTAAAGATAGGGGGTCTTCCTACGAGCAGTACTTC
CASSSPKDRGSSYEQYF
>NA|NA|TRBV12-3/TRBV12-4|TRBJ2-3
TGTGCCAGCACTCAGGGAGGTACGCAGTATTTT
CASTQGGTQYF
>TRBD1|NA|TRBV12-3/TRBV12-4|TRBJ1-2
TGTGCCAGCGGGACAGCCTATGGCTACACCTTC
CASGTAYGYTF
>NA|NA|TRBV30|TRBJ2-1
TGTGCCTGGAGTCGGGGGAAGCACAGCTCCTACAATGAGCAGTTCTTC
CAWSRGKHSSYNEQFF
>NA|many|TRBV29-1|TRBJ2-7
TGCAGCGTTGAAGATCTTCAGGAAGCGGCCTACGAGCAGTACTTC
CSVEDLQEAAYEQYF
>NA|NA|TRBV5-5|TRBJ2-5
TGTGCCAGCAGCTTTTCGTGGGAGACCCAGTACTTC
CASSFSWETQYF
>TRBD2|NA|TRBV14|TRBJ2-1
TGTGCCAGCAGCCAACGCACGACTAGCGGGAGTTACTACAATGAGCAGTTCTTC
CASSQRTTSGSYYNEQFF
>NA|few|TRBV20-1|TRBJ2-1
TGCAGTGCTAGGGAGAAGTACAATGAGCAGTTCTTC
CSAREKYNEQFF
>NA|few|TRBV28|TRBJ2-5
TGTGCCAGCAGCTCCCGCCTGACCCAGTACTTC
CASSSRLTQYF
>TRBD1|few|TRBV11-2|TRBJ2-3
TGTGCCAGCAGCTCCCTATACGTCCTCGAGGGGGCCAGCACAGATACGCAGTATTTT
CASSSLYVLEGASTDTQYF
>NA|NA|TRBV7-3|TRBJ1-2
TGTGCCAGCAGCCGTGGGGGGGTTAGCGACTACACCTTC
CASSRGGVSDYTF
>NA|many|TRBV12-3/TRBV12-4|TRBJ2-5
TGTGCCAGCAGTAGGGACCAGAAAGAGACCCAGTACTTC
CASSRDQKETQYF
>NA|many|TRBV12-3/TRBV12-4|TRBJ2-2
TGTGCCAGCAGTCCGGAGACCGGGGAGCTGTTTTTT
CASSPETGELFF
>NA|many|TRBV14|TRBJ2-7
TGTGCCAGCAGCCAAGATAGAGTGTACGAGCAGTACTTC
CASSQDRVYEQYF
>NA|NA|TRBV5-1|TRBJ2-5
TGCGCCAGCACTTTCCGGGAGACCCAGTACTTC
CASTFRETQYF
>NA|few|TRBV6-2/TRBV6-3|TRBJ2-5
TGTGCCAGCACCTTAGGGAGAATCGAGACCCAGTACTTC
CASTLGRIETQYF